This TCR beta chain was identified in a study of CD8 T cells in Susac syndrome. The authors reverse transcribed roughly 0.5 to 1 ug RNA with random hexamers. Amplification of TCR beta CDR3 across 54 Vbeta and 13 Jbeta was performed with immunoSEQ multiplex PCR. TCRdb reprocessed the immunoSEQ multiplex PCR reads via MiXCR and lists one record per CDR3 protein. This sample has approximately 190,000 distinct CDR3 sequences, with approximately 93% found just once. The study sequenced TCR beta in blood CD8+ and CD4+ T cells. Controls were healthy donors (matched for age and sex). TEMRA cells were FACS-enriched, while CD8+ and CD4+ T cells were negatively isolated. The sequence was obtained from a human donor in good health. The specimen sequenced was CD4+ T cells from PBMCs.

The CDR3, as DNA: TGCGCCAGCAGCTGGTCCGGGACTAGAGGACGATACGAGCAGTACTTC. Translated, it gives CASSWSGTRGRYEQYF. V is TRBV5-1 and J is TRBJ2-7; 8 positions match TRBD2. Germline V gives CDR1 SGHRS, CDR2 YFSETQ. The CDR3 contains 16 residues. The J segment lost 4 bases and the V segment lost 3 bases, leaving 12 bases of the junction unmatched.